This T cell receptor (beta chain) was captured in a study of blood T cell repertoires in COVID-19. Assay used: immunoSEQ multiplex PCR; TCRdb lists only in-frame clones, some missing. The sample holds 200,000 to 300,000 clones, 80% to 95% seen once. V shed 6 bases and J shed 1 base, with 9 bases lying between them. Germline V CDR1 and CDR2: MNHEY, SVGEGT. The length of the CDR3 is 13 residues. Patients from Seattle were sampled longitudinally, starting during active infection. The source is a young man with COVID-19, enrolled during active disease. What was sequenced was peripheral blood. V is TRBV6-2 or TRBV6-3 and J is TRBJ1-2; no definite D call. The DNA for the CDR3 is TGTGCCAGCAGCCCACAGATTAACTATGGCTACACCTTC. Amino acids: CASSPQINYGYTF.